This TCR beta chain is from a study of T-cell memory formation after mild COVID-19. Findings and limits, study-wide: Clones that contracted from day 15 to 85 were balanced CD4/CD8, while later expanders leaned CD4+. Some responding clones appeared in pre-infection memory, suggesting cross-reactive memory joined. Nothing confirmed that second-wave clones peaking on day 37 were specific for SARS-CoV-2.

The ends were cut back, 3 bases at V and 7 bases at J, with 15 bases in the middle. This CDR3 contains 14 residues. About this clonotype: Its antigen is still unknown.

Amplification by 5'RACE using constant-segment primers produced TCR alpha and TCR beta cDNA libraries that carried sample barcodes and UMIs. TCRdb fed the 5' RACE reads into MiXCR, producing one record per CDR3 protein. The table lists 200,000 or so distinct CDR3 sequences, around 8.8% of them singletons. Sequencing was performed on PBMCs or a T cell subset sorted from them (not recorded which). This receptor was taken from a man younger than 35 who had mild COVID-19 (a few samples of this study predate the infection). Cell type and time point are not known. The chain combines TRBV12-3 or TRBV12-4 with TRBJ1-1, with D perhaps TRBD1 (5 bases). The CDR3 here is CASSFPPGRFEAFF. The DNA of the CDR3 is TGTGCCAGCAGTTTCCCTCCAGGGCGATTTGAAGCTTTCTTT.